Below are 23 T cell receptor beta chains sequenced from a single sample in a study of T cell changes during pregnancy in multiple sclerosis. Only in-frame clones appear in the TCRdb table, and some are missing; sequencing was by immunoSEQ multiplex PCR. The profile shows about 43,000 clones, roughly 90% of them singletons. Sequencing was done on a sample of PBMCs (not recorded whether the cells were cultured). These receptors were collected from a female donor with multiple sclerosis, enrolled in a pregnancy study.

The chain employs TRBV19 and TRBJ2-1; no reliable D call. The length of the CDR3 is 16 residues. CDR1 LNHDA and CDR2 SQIVND come from the germline V gene (reference sequence). The V end was cut by 1 base, the J end by 0 bases, with 10 bases between. As DNA, the CDR3 is TGTGCCAGTAGTATAGTCAGTTCCTACTCCTACAATGAGCAGTTCTTC. Translated, it gives CASSIVSSYSYNEQFF.

The rearrangement links TRBV9 to TRBJ2-3, with 7 bases fitting TRBD2. Germline CDR1 SGDLS, CDR2 YYNGEE. The CDR3 extends over 15 amino acids. V dropped 4 bases and J dropped 2; count of bases not matched to a gene: 7. Here the CDR3 DNA reads TGTGCCAGCAGCTTGACAGCGGGGTCCACAGATACGCAGTATTTT. This encodes CASSLTAGSTDTQYF.

The chain uses TRBV6-5 and TRBJ2-7, with 11 bases matching TRBD2. With V trimmed by 2 bases and J by 5 bases, 2 bases remained unmatched. CDR1 is MNHEY and CDR2 is SVGAGI in the germline V gene. CDR3 size: 14 residues. CDR3 nucleotide sequence: TGTGCCAGCAGTTACCTTAGCGGGAGGGACGAGCAGTACTTC. Its translation: CASSYLSGRDEQYF.

The chain carries TRBV25-1 and TRBJ2-7; D is unresolved. Trimming left V 4 bases short and J 3 bases short, with 13 bases between. This CDR3 spans 14 amino acids. Germline V gives CDR1 MGHDK, CDR2 SYGVNS. The CDR3 spells CASSGQGRNYEQYF. DNA of the CDR3: TGTGCCAGCAGTGGACAAGGCCGGAACTACGAGCAGTACTTC.

The chain recombines TRBV2 with TRBJ2-7, with 9 bases fitting TRBD1. V dropped 7 bases and J dropped 6; count of bases not matched to a gene: 10. Germline assignment: CDR1 SNHLY and CDR2 FYNNEI. This CDR3 is built from 14 residues. The CDR3 region has the DNA TGTGCCAGCATACCGGGGACAGGGATTCGCGAGCAGTACTTC. Translated, it gives CASIPGTGIREQYF.

The rearrangement joins TRBV28 to TRBJ1-4; weak D call: TRBD1 (6 bases). The V end lost 8 bases, the J end lost 8 bases, and 15 bases lay between the germline ends. The CDR3 has 13 amino acids. Germline V gene data show CDR1 as MDHEN and CDR2 as SYDVKM. The CDR3 nucleotides read TGTGCCAGCGAGGGGGGGACAATGGAAAAACTGTTTTTT. It yields the protein CASEGGTMEKLFF.

This chain uses TRBV7-9 with TRBJ2-3, with 8 bases matching TRBD1. CDR3 length: 17 amino acids. With V trimmed by 5 bases and J by 8 bases, 18 bases remained unmatched. From germline, CDR1 is SEHNR and CDR2 FQNEAQ (reference sequence). The CDR3 bases are TGTGCCAGCAGCCCAAGGTCCTGGGACAGGCGAACATTTACGCAGTATTTT. Amino acid sequence: CASSPRSWDRRTFTQYF.

V and J are TRBV7-9 and TRBJ2-1, with D uncertain. The CDR3 loop spans 14 amino acids. The germline V and J ends were trimmed by 7 bases and 9 bases, with 19 bases remaining between them. Germline CDR1 is SEHNR and CDR2 is FQNEAQ (reference sequence). CDR3 sequence (DNA): TGTGCCAGCAACAAAGAAAAGGGCTGGGGTGAGCAGTTCTTC. The encoded protein is CASNKEKGWGEQFF.

The rearrangement joins TRBV7-6 to TRBJ1-3; 7 bases map to TRBD1. The CDR3 consists of 17 residues. CDR1 and CDR2 from the germline V gene are SGHVS and FNYEAQ. Unmatched junction bases numbered 9, after V lost 3 bases and J lost 1 base. Written as DNA, the CDR3 is TGTGCCAGCAGCTTGGAGACAGGGTCTTTTTCTGGAAACACCATATATTTT. It encodes CASSLETGSFSGNTIYF.

The gene calls are TRBV5-1 and TRBJ2-2, with no clear D. The CDR3 totals 15 residues. Germline V lookup: CDR1 SGHRS, CDR2 YFSETQ. Trimming took off 0 bases at V and 1 base at J, with 7 bases between the two ends. The CDR3: CASSLAGWNTGELFF. The CDR3 DNA reads TGCGCCAGCAGCTTGGCCGGGTGGAACACCGGGGAGCTGTTTTTT.

The V gene is TRBV28, the J gene TRBJ2-3; TRBD2 agrees at 7 bases. After removal of 3 bases from V and 4 bases from J, the junction contained 4 bases not matched to a gene. This CDR3 has 14 residues. Germline loops: CDR1 MDHEN, CDR2 SYDVKM. The CDR3 loop reads CASSLTSRADTQYF. The CDR3 DNA reads as TGTGCCAGCAGTTTGACTAGCCGAGCAGATACGCAGTATTTT.

The chain employs TRBV28 and TRBJ2-5, with D perhaps TRBD1 (6 bases). With 2 bases removed from V and 2 bases from J, the gap between germline ends came to 12 bases. CDR3 length: 15 amino acids. CDR1 MDHEN and CDR2 SYDVKM come from the germline V gene. CDR3 sequence: CASSLIEGHQETQYF. CDR3 nucleotide sequence: TGTGCCAGCAGTTTAATTGAGGGACATCAAGAGACCCAGTACTTC.

CDR3 region: CASSLLMDTEAFF. In DNA form, the CDR3 reads TGTGCCAGCAGCTTATTGATGGACACTGAAGCTTTCTTT. The chain combines TRBV7-3 with TRBJ1-1, with D uncertain. The CDR3 consists of 13 residues. Looked up from germline, CDR1 is SGHTA and CDR2 is FQGTGA. V dropped 2 bases and J dropped 3 bases, with 7 bases sitting between them.

The chain uses TRBV7-9 and TRBJ1-4; 9 bases are shared with TRBD1. The CDR3 is 16 residues long. Germline V gene sequence: CDR1 SEHNR, CDR2 FQNEAQ (reference sequence). V trimming: 4 bases; J trimming: 7 bases; junction bases outside the gene matches: 10. CDR3 residues: CASSSVPQGAGEKLFF. CDR3 coding DNA: TGTGCCAGCAGCTCCGTACCACAGGGGGCCGGTGAAAAACTGTTTTTT.

This clone has a handful of counts. CDR3 region: CASSLASGNTIYF. The CDR3, as DNA: TGTGCCAGCAGCTTGGCCTCTGGAAACACCATATATTTT. V gene TRBV7-2 combines with J gene TRBJ1-3; D ambiguous. CDR1 and CDR2 (germline): SGHTA, FQGNSA. Trimming cost V 3 bases and J 0 bases, with 3 bases left between them. The CDR3 is 13 amino acids. Drawing the rest from reference TRBV7-2 and TRBJ1-3, the complete variable domain is GAGVSQSPSNKVTEKGKDVELRCDPISGHTALYWYRQSLGQGLEFLIYFQGNSAPDKSGLPSDRFSAERTGGSVSTLTIQRTQQEDSAVYLCASSLASGNTIYFGEGSWLTVV.

The rearrangement joins TRBV5-4 to TRBJ1-2; TRBD1 is a possible D gene (6 bases). This CDR3 spans 15 amino acids. V shed 2 bases and J shed 8 bases, with 19 bases lying between them. Germline V gene data show CDR1 as SGHNT and CDR2 as YYREEE (reference sequence). Here the CDR3 DNA reads TGTGCCAGCAGCTTAAGATTCTCCGGGACATGGGGCTACACCTTC. As protein: CASSLRFSGTWGYTF. The variable domain in full, completed from reference TRBV5-4 and TRBJ1-2, reads ETGVTQSPTHLIKTRGQQVTLRCSSQSGHNTVSWYQQALGQGPQFIFQYYREEENGRGNFPPRFSGLQFPNYSSELNVNALELDDSALYLCASSLRFSGTWGYTFGSGTRLTVV.

This chain uses TRBV5-4 with TRBJ2-1; D is uncertain. Per the germline V gene, CDR1 is SGHNT and CDR2 is YYREEE (reference sequence). This CDR3 region has 16 residues. The V end lost 3 bases, the J end lost 1 base, and 14 bases lay between the germline ends. The CDR3 here is CASSWRVSVSYNEQFF. The CDR3 DNA sequence: TGTGCCAGCAGCTGGCGAGTTTCAGTATCCTACAATGAGCAGTTCTTC.

The chain couples TRBV6-1 to TRBJ2-1; 12 bases line up with TRBD2. The CDR3 consists of 15 residues. V was clipped by 5 bases and J by 7 bases; unmatched bases: 6. CDR1 and CDR2 (germline): MNHNS, SASEGT. The CDR3 DNA sequence: TGTGCCAGCAGTCCCCTAGCGGGAGGGACGAATGAGCAGTTCTTC. This gives the protein CASSPLAGGTNEQFF.

This chain joins TRBV4-1 and TRBJ2-5; 13 nucleotides match TRBD2. V shed 4 bases and J 0 bases; nucleotides not matched to a gene: 2. Germline lookup yields CDR1 MGHRA and CDR2 YSYEKL. This CDR3 has 16 residues. The DNA of the CDR3 is TGCGCCAGCAGCCTGGGGACTAGCGGGAACCAAGAGACCCAGTACTTC. It translates to CASSLGTSGNQETQYF.

The J gene is TRBJ1-1, the V gene TRBV18; D is ambiguous. The CDR3 is 14 amino acids. V was pared by 2 bases and J by 0 bases, with 7 bases between. CDR1 KGHSH and CDR2 LQKENI come from the germline V gene. CDR3 sequence reads: CASSPEYMNTEAFF. CDR3 nucleotides: TGTGCCAGCTCACCAGAGTACATGAACACTGAAGCTTTCTTT.

The chain uses TRBV7-2 and TRBJ1-4, with D hard to call. Trimming removed 2 bases at V and 8 bases at J, with 15 bases between. The CDR3 is made up of 15 amino acids. Per the germline V gene, CDR1 is SGHTA and CDR2 is FQGNSA. In nucleotides, the CDR3 is TGTGCCAGCAGCTTAAGCCTTAAGGGCTGGGAAAAACTGTTTTTT. Translated, it gives CASSLSLKGWEKLFF.

The gene calls are TRBV6-6 and TRBJ2-5; D remains ambiguous. CDR3 length: 12 residues. Germline V lookup: CDR1 MNHNY, CDR2 SVGAGI (reference sequence). The germline V and J ends were trimmed by 6 bases and 0 bases, with 5 bases remaining between them. Here the CDR3 reads CASRRDQETQYF. As DNA, the CDR3 is TGTGCCAGCAGACGGGACCAAGAGACCCAGTACTTC.

This clone has just one count. The chain recombines TRBV6-5 with TRBJ2-1; D is perhaps TRBD2 (6 bases). V was shortened by 0 bases and J by 5 bases, with 14 bases between the two germline ends. The CDR3 length is 16 residues. Germline V lookup: CDR1 MNHEY, CDR2 SVGAGI. The CDR3 nucleotides read TGTGCCAGCAGTTACTCGTACGGGAGATTCAACAATGAGCAGTTCTTC. Translated, it gives CASSYSYGRFNNEQFF.